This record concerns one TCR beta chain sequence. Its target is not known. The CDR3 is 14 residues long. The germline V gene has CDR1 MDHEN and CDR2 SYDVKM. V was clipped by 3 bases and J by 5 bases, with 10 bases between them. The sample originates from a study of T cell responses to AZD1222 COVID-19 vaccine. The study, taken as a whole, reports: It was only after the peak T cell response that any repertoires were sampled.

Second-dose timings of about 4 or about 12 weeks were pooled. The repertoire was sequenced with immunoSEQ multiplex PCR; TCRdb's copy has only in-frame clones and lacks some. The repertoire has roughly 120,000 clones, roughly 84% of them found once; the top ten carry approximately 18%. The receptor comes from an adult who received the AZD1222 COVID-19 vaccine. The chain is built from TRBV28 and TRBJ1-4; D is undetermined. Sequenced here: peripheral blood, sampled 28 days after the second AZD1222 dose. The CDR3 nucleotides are TGTGCCAGCAGTTTTGCGTCAGCAAATGAAAAACTGTTTTTT. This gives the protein CASSFASANEKLFF.